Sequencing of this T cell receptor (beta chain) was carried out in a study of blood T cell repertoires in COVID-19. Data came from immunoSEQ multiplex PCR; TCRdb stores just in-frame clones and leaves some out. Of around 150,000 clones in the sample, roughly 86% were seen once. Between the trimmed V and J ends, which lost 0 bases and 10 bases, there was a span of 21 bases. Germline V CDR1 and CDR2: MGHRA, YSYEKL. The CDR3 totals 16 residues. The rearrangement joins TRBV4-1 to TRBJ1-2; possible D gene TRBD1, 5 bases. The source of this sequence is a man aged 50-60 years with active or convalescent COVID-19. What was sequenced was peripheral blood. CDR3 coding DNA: TGCGCCAGCAGCCAAGATAAAGCAGGGCCCCTCAGTATCTACACCTTC. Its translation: CASSQDKAGPLSIYTF.